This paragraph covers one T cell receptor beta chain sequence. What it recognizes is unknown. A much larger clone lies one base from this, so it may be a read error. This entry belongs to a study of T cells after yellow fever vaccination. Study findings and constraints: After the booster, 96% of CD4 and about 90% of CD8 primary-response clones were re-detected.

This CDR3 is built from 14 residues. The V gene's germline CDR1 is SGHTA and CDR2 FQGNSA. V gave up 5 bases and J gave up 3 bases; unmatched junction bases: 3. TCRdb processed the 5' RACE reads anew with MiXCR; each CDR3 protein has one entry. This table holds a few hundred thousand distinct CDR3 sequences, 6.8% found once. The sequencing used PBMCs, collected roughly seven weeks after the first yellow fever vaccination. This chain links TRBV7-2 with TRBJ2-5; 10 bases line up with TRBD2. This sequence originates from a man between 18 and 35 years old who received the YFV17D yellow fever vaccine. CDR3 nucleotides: TGTGCCAGCAGCGCCGGACTAGCGGAAGAGACCCAGTACTTC. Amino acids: CASSAGLAEETQYF.